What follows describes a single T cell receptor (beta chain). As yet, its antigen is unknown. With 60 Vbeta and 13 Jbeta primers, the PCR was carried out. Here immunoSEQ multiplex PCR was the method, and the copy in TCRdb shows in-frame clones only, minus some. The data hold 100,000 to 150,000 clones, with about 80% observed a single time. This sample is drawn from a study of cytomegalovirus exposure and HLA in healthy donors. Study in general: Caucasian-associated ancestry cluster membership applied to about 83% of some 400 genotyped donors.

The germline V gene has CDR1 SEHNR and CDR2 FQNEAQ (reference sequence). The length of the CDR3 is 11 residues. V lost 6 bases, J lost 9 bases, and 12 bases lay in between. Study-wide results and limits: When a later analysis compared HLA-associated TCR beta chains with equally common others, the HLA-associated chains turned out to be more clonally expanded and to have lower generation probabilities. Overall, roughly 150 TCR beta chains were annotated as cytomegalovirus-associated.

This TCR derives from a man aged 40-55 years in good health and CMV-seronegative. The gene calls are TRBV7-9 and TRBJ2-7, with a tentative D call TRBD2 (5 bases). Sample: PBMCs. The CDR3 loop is CASSRGLGQYF. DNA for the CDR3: TGTGCCAGCAGTCGCGGGCTAGGGCAGTACTTC.